This T cell receptor beta chain was retrieved from a study of identical twins. General study points: Weaker excess sharing between twins was seen in beta out-of-frame sequences.

This clonotype was seen more than once but under ten times. Its specificity is not known. Each CDR3 protein gets one entry after TCRdb re-called the 5' RACE reads with MiXCR. Found here are some 300,000 distinct CDR3 sequences, 9% to 15% of them singletons; the top ten hold about 7%. In addition, the sample was reused for a study of yellow fever vaccine responses in identical twins.

The receptor's source is a woman aged 18-35 years in good health. Sequences were obtained from CD8+ T cells sorted from blood.

CDR3 residues: CASRPEGLTGNTEAFF. The CDR3 DNA follows: TGTGCCAGCAGACCAGAGGGGTTGACAGGGAACACTGAAGCTTTCTTT. The rearrangement joins TRBV7-9 to TRBJ1-1, with D possibly TRBD1 on 6 matching bases. V dropped 6 bases and J dropped 1 base, with 18 bases sitting between them. The germline CDR1 and CDR2 sequences are SEHNR and FQNEAQ (reference sequence). This CDR3 has 16 residues.